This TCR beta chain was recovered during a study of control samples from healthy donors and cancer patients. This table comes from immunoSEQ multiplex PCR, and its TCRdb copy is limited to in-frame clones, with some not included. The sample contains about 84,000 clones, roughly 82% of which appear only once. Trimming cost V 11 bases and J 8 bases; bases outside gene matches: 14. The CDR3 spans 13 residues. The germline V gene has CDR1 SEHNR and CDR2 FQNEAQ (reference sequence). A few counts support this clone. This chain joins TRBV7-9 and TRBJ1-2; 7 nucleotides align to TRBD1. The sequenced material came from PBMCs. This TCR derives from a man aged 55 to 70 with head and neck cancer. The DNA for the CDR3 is TGTGCCGGCGAGGGGGCCACCAGCCGGGGCTACACCTTC. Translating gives CAGEGATSRGYTF.